Given below is one T cell receptor (beta chain) in context. Its antigen remains unidentified. One entry per CDR3 protein results from TCRdb running MiXCR on the reads. The sample contains around 100,000 distinct CDR3 sequences, about 22% of which appear only once. This sample is drawn from a study of T cell repertoires in cytomegalovirus infection. The overall study: Signatures in public TCR beta sequences pointed to both CMV infection and matching HLA type.

The CDR3 runs 15 residues. Germline V lookup: CDR1 SGHTA, CDR2 FQGNSA. V shed 1 base, J shed 4 bases, and the junction held 3 bases outside the gene matches. Study results and caveats: The response measured ex vivo was dominated by TCR beta clonotypes (HLA-C-restricted and CMV-specific).

The chain combines TRBV7-2 with TRBJ2-1, with 8 bases that match TRBD2. Sample: CD8+ T cells from PBMCs. This receptor was taken from a human donor in good health (CMV status not recorded). Some clones in this sample may be carry-over from other donors' samples. The CDR3 is CASSLEGLGYNEQFF. For the CDR3, the DNA is TGTGCCAGCAGCTTAGAGGGACTAGGATACAATGAGCAGTTCTTC.